This section outlines one T cell receptor (beta chain) sequence together with its context. The germline V gene encodes CDR1 SGHAT and CDR2 FQNNGV. Between the trimmed V and J ends, which lost 2 bases and 6 bases, there was a span of 12 bases. The CDR3 extends over 14 amino acids. TCRdb called the RT-PCR reads again in MiXCR, with one record for every CDR3 protein. Of some 500,000 distinct CDR3 sequences listed, more than 15% are singletons. The data stem from a study of response to subunit inactivated influenza vaccine. The sample consisted of CD4+ T cells sorted from PBMCs, taken roughly 24 months after vaccination. The TCR comes from a man between 45 and 75 years old who received an inactivated influenza vaccine. The rearrangement joins TRBV11-2 to TRBJ2-3, with a tentative D call TRBD2 (6 bases). CDR3 nucleotides: TGTGCCAGCAGCTTAACTGGAGGGTTGGATACGCAGTATTTT. It encodes CASSLTGGLDTQYF. Filled out from reference TRBV11-2 and TRBJ2-3, the complete variable domain reads EAGVAQSPRYKIIEKRQSVAFWCNPISGHATLYWYQQILGQGPKLLIQFQNNGVVDDSQLPKDRFSAERLKGVDSTLKIQPAKLEDSAVYLCASSLTGGLDTQYFGPGTRLTVL.